These 9 T cell receptor beta chains came from one sample sequenced in a study of vaccination effects on CD4 cells after COVID-19. The antigens of these receptors remain unknown. Sequencing in the ViraFEST assay came after antigen-specific CD4+ T cells had been expanded with viral peptide pools, which were used to stimulate PBMC. Between days 9 and 11 of culture, CD4+ T cells were separated out. Participants were vaccinated with two doses of either the BNT162b2 or mRNA-1273 vaccine. The data were produced by immunoSEQ multiplex PCR, yet TCRdb's version contains in-frame clones alone and is incomplete. This sample yields tens of thousands of clones, of which 75% to 85% are seen a single time; about 1.2% belongs to the top ten. The sequencing here drew on CD4+ T cells from PBMCs cultured with HCoV-229E spike peptides, taken after COVID-19 vaccination. Every receptor here comes from a human donor who received a COVID-19 vaccine.

CDR3 amino acids: CASGVGANVLTF. CDR3 nucleotide sequence: TGTGCCTCAGGGGTAGGGGCCAACGTCCTGACTTTC. The rearrangement links TRBV30 to TRBJ2-6, with D possibly matching TRBD1 (6 bases). The CDR3 length is 12 residues. The V gene lost 7 bases and the J gene lost 4 bases, with 8 bases spanning the gap. Germline CDR1 and CDR2: GTSNPN and SVGIG (reference sequence). Combining the CDR3 with reference TRBV30 and TRBJ2-6 gives the whole variable domain SQTIHQWPATLVQPVGSPLSLECTVEGTSNPNLYWYRQAAGRGLQLLFYSVGIGQISSEVPQNLSASRPQDRQFILSSKKLLLSDSGFYLCASGVGANVLTFGAGSRLTVL.

The rearrangement uses TRBV28 and TRBJ2-1; no clear D gene. Trimming cost V 2 bases and J 9 bases, with 5 bases left between them. The CDR3 consists of 11 residues. Germline assignment: CDR1 MDHEN and CDR2 SYDVKM. This CDR3 reads CASSLALEQFF. The CDR3, as DNA: TGTGCCAGCAGTTTAGCTCTTGAGCAGTTCTTC.

The J gene is TRBJ1-3, the V gene TRBV5-1; D is unclear. The V and J ends lost 0 bases and 4 bases respectively, with 5 bases between them. Germline assignment: CDR1 SGHRS and CDR2 YFSETQ. The CDR3 consists of 13 residues. In DNA form, the CDR3 reads TGCGCCAGCAGCTTGGAAAGAGGAAACACCATATATTTT. Translating it yields CASSLERGNTIYF.

V usage is TRBV11-2 and J usage is TRBJ2-3; D remains unclear. The CDR3 sequence is 14 residues long. Trimming took off 2 bases at V and 5 bases at J, with 11 bases between the two ends. The germline gives CDR1 SGHAT, CDR2 FQNNGV. The chain's CDR3 is CASSLLPVGDTQYF. The CDR3 nucleotides are TGTGCCAGCAGCTTACTCCCGGTGGGAGATACGCAGTATTTT.

V and J are TRBV4-1 and TRBJ2-3; 7 nucleotides align to TRBD2. The V and J ends lost 0 bases and 1 base, in that order; junction bases with no gene match: 4. In germline, CDR1 is MGHRA, CDR2 YSYEKL. The length of the CDR3 is 16 residues. CDR3 sequence reads: CASSQEGSGGTDTQYF. The DNA of the CDR3 is TGCGCCAGCAGCCAAGAGGGAAGCGGGGGCACAGATACGCAGTATTTT.

V and J are TRBV19 and TRBJ2-2; D is uncertain. With 0 bases removed from V and 0 bases from J, the gap between germline ends came to 8 bases. The germline V gene encodes CDR1 LNHDA and CDR2 SQIVND (reference sequence). The CDR3 has 16 residues. The CDR3 sequence is CASSIDRWANTGELFF. CDR3 sequence (DNA): TGTGCCAGTAGTATAGATCGGTGGGCGAACACCGGGGAGCTGTTTTTT.

The V and J genes are TRBV15 and TRBJ2-1; the match to TRBD2 covers 7 bases. The CDR3 covers 17 residues. V was pared by 2 bases and J by 12 bases, with 19 bases of the junction left unmatched. The germline gives CDR1 LNHNV, CDR2 YYDKDF (reference sequence). The CDR3 DNA reads TGTGCCACCAGCAGAATGGGAGGGACTCTAGCCTACAAGGGGCAGTTCTTC. Translating it yields CATSRMGGTLAYKGQFF.

V gene TRBV6-5 combines with J gene TRBJ1-6; 8 bases map to TRBD1. The junction had 10 bases not matched to a gene; V was cut back by 8 bases and J by 13 bases. Germline V CDR1 and CDR2: MNHEY, SVGAGI. The CDR3 consists of 13 residues. CDR3 region: CASAGQGALPLHF. CDR3 in DNA: TGTGCCAGCGCGGGTCAGGGGGCCCTCCCCCTCCACTTT.

This clone was found a few times. The J gene is TRBJ2-1, the V gene TRBV2; D may be TRBD2 (6 bases). Germline V gene sequence: CDR1 SNHLY, CDR2 FYNNEI. The CDR3 spans 15 residues. Trimming stripped 6 bases from V and 0 bases from J, with 12 bases between. The CDR3 loop is CASSYSSDSYNEQFF. The CDR3 nucleotides read TGTGCCAGCAGCTATTCTAGCGACTCCTACAATGAGCAGTTCTTC.